Given below is one TCR beta chain in context. The data belong to a study of shared clonotypes between healthy human individuals. Study-wide context: A donor's plate count was three for CD4 naive and three for CD4 memory; CD8 naive had two and CD8 memory one.

The V gene's germline CDR1 is SNHLY and CDR2 FYNNEI. V shed 9 bases and J shed 3 bases, with 11 bases lying between them. The CDR3 is 12 amino acids. The sorted-subset replicate PCRs were given around 0.2 ug DNA, which is tens of thousands of T cell genomes. Measured with immunoSEQ multiplex PCR; TCRdb has only the in-frame clones, and not every one. The sample has about 990,000 clones; roughly 74% are singletons. Sequenced: memory CD4+ T cells from PBMCs. The sample's subset: CD45RA-negative fraction. V usage is TRBV2 and J usage is TRBJ2-5; a weak D match, TRBD1 (6 bases). This TCR was recovered from a man between 18 and 35 years old in good health. Some clones in this sample may be carry-over from other donors' samples. CDR3 protein: CASSGQEETQYF. The CDR3 DNA reads as TGTGCCAGTTCGGGACAAGAAGAGACCCAGTACTTC.